This T cell receptor (beta chain) was identified in a study of shared clonotypes between healthy human individuals. Clones were read by immunoSEQ multiplex PCR, and TCRdb kept only the in-frame ones, dropping some. Here the sample spans around 720,000 clones, 73% being singletons. V was pared by 3 bases and J by 3 bases, with 8 bases of the junction left unmatched. Germline V lookup: CDR1 LGHNA, CDR2 YNFKEQ. The CDR3 spans 17 residues. The chain employs TRBV4-2 and TRBJ2-3; TRBD2 aligns across 11 bases. The sequence was obtained from a woman aged 25-40 years in good health. The source material was memory CD4+ T cells sorted from blood. The subset: CD45RA-negative fraction. The CDR3 DNA reads TGTGCCAGCAGCCAGGGCCTTAGCGGGAGGGGGACAGATACGCAGTATTTT. This sequence encodes CASSQGLSGRGTDTQYF.